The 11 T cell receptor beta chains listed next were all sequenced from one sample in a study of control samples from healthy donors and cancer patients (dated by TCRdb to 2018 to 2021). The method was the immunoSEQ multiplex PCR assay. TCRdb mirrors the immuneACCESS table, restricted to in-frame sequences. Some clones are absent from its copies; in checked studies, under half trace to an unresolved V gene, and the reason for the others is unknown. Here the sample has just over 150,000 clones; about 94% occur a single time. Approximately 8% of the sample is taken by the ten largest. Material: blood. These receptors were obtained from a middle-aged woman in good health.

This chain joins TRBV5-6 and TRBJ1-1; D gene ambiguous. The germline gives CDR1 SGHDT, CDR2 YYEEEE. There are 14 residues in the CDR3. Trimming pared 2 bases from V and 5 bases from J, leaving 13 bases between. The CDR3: CASSFYGPGTEAFF. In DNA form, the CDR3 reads TGTGCCAGCAGCTTCTATGGCCCGGGGACTGAAGCTTTCTTT. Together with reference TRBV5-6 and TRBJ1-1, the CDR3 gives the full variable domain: DAGVTQSPTHLIKTRGQQVTLRCSPKSGHDTVSWYQQALGQGPQFIFQYYEEEERQRGNFPDRFSGHQFPNYSSELNVNALLLGDSALYLCASSFYGPGTEAFFGQGTRLTVV.

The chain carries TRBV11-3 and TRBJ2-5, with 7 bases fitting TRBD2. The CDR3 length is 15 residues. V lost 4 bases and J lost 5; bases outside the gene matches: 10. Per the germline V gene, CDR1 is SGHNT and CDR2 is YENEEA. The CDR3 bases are TGTGCCAGCAGCTATATAGCGGGCCGGGGGGAGACCCAGTACTTC. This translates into CASSYIAGRGETQYF.

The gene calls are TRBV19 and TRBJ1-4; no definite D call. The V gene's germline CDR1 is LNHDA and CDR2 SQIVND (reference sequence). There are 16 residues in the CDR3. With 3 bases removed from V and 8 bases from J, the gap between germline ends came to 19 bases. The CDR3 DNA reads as TGTGCCAGTAGTATTAGCGCCGGGATCGGGAGGGAAAAACTGTTTTTT. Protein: CASSISAGIGREKLFF.

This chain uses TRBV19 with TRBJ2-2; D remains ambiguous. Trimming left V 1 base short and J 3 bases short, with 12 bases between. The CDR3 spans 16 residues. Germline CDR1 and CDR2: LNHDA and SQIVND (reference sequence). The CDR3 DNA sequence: TGTGCCAGTAGTATAGGCGGCACTACCTACACCGGGGAGCTGTTTTTT. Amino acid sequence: CASSIGGTTYTGELFF.

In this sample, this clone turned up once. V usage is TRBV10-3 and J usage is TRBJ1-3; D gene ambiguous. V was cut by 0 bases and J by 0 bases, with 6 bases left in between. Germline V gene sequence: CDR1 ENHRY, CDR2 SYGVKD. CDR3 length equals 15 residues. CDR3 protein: CAISESGSSGNTIYF. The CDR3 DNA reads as TGTGCCATCAGTGAGTCGGGCAGCTCTGGAAACACCATATATTTT.

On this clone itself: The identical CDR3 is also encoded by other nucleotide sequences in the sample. The CDR3 sequence: CASSAGLAQETQYF. CDR3 bases: TGTGCCAGCAGCGCCGGACTAGCCCAAGAGACCCAGTACTTC. The V and J genes are TRBV9 and TRBJ2-5; 8 nucleotides line up with TRBD2. Germline lookup yields CDR1 SGDLS and CDR2 YYNGEE. The trim removed 3 bases at V and 1 base at J, leaving 2 bases unmatched. The CDR3 spans 14 residues.

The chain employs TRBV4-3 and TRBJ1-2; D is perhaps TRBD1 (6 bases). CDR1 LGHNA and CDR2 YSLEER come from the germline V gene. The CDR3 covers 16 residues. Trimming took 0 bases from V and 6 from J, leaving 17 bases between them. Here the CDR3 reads CASSQEVKDRRDGYTF. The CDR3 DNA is TGCGCCAGCAGCCAAGAGGTAAAGGACAGAAGGGATGGCTACACCTTC.

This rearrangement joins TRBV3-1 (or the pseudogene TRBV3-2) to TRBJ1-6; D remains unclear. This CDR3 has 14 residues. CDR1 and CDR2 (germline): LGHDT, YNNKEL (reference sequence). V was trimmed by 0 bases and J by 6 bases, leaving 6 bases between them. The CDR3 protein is CASSQDGRNSPLHF. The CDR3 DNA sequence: TGTGCCAGCAGCCAAGATGGGCGTAATTCACCCCTCCACTTT.

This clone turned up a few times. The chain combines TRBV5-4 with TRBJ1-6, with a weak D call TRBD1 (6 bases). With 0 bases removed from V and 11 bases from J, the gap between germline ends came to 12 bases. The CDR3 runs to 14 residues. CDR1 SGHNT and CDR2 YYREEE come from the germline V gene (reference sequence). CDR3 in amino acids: CASSLEGQGTPLHF. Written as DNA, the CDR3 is TGTGCCAGCAGCTTGGAAGGGCAGGGGACACCCCTCCACTTT. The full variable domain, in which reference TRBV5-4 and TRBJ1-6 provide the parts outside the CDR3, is ETGVTQSPTHLIKTRGQQVTLRCSSQSGHNTVSWYQQALGQGPQFIFQYYREEENGRGNFPPRFSGLQFPNYSSELNVNALELDDSALYLCASSLEGQGTPLHFGNGTRLTVT.

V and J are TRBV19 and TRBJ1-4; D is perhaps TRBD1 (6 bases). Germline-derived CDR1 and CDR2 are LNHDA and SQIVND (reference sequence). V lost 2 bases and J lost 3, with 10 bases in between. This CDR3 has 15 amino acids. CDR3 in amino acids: CASSIPGGPNEKLFF. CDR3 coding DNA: TGTGCCAGTAGTATACCCGGGGGCCCTAATGAAAAACTGTTTTTT.

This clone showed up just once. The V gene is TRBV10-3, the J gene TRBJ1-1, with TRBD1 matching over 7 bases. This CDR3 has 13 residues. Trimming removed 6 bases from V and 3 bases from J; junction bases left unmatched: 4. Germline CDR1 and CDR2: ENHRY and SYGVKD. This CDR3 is CAIRVGQHTEAFF. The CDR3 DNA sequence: TGTGCCATCAGGGTGGGACAGCACACTGAAGCTTTCTTT.